This paragraph covers one TCR beta chain sequence. Data came from immunoSEQ multiplex PCR; TCRdb stores just in-frame clones and leaves some out. The table records 17,000 or so clones, about nine tenths of them present only once. The sample comes from a study of PD-L1 blockade in urothelial cancer. Germline V CDR1 and CDR2: SGHNT, YYREEE (reference sequence). The CDR3 spans 14 residues. With V trimmed by 5 bases and J by 2 bases, 4 bases remained unmatched. The input for sequencing was PBMCs, taken around atezolizumab (anti-PD-L1) treatment. This TCR derives from a man aged 45-65 years with urothelial cancer. J is TRBJ2-5 and V is TRBV5-4; 9 bases are a match to TRBD1. As DNA, the CDR3 is TGTGCCAGCAGTCGACAGGGGGAGCAAGAGACCCAGTACTTC. Amino acid sequence: CASSRQGEQETQYF.